This entry lists 14 T cell receptor beta chains sequenced from one sample in a study of PD-1 blockade in classical Hodgkin lymphoma. The table came from immunoSEQ multiplex PCR; TCRdb's copy has only in-frame clones and leaves some out. The table records 47,000 or so clones, just over 90% of them present only once. Documented time point: newly diagnosed, previously untreated cHL patient sample. Source material: peripheral blood mononuclear cells (PBMCs). These receptors were taken from a human donor with classical Hodgkin lymphoma.

This clone was detected only once. The chain links TRBV27 to TRBJ2-5, with D unclear. The CDR3 contains 13 residues. V was shortened by 3 bases and J by 6 bases, with 11 bases between the two germline ends. CDR1 MNHEY and CDR2 SMNVEV come from the germline V gene (reference sequence). CDR3 loop: CASSFSQAKTQYF. The CDR3 DNA reads TGTGCCAGCAGTTTTTCTCAAGCCAAGACCCAGTACTTC.

This chain uses TRBV7-2 with TRBJ1-6, with D hard to call. CDR1 SGHTA and CDR2 FQGNSA come from the germline V gene. Trimming left V 2 bases short and J 8 bases short, with 7 bases between. The CDR3 is made up of 13 amino acids. This chain's CDR3 is CASSLNRDSPLHF. The CDR3 nucleotides are TGTGCCAGCAGCTTAAATAGGGATTCACCCCTCCACTTT.

V and J are TRBV19 and TRBJ1-1; D unclear. CDR1 and CDR2 (germline): LNHDA, SQIVND (reference sequence). Trimming stripped 6 bases from V and 3 bases from J, with 11 bases between. The CDR3 spans 13 residues. The CDR3 reads CASRTGTYTEAFF. CDR3 nucleotides: TGTGCCAGTAGAACCGGCACTTACACTGAAGCTTTCTTT.

The chain is built from TRBV5-4 and TRBJ2-1; D tentatively reads TRBD1 or TRBD2 (5 bases each). Germline CDR1 is SGHNT and CDR2 is YYREEE (reference sequence). CDR3 length: 16 residues. V was trimmed by 0 bases and J by 6 bases, leaving 16 bases between them. The CDR3, as DNA: TGTGCCAGCAGCTTGGGTGTCGGGGCAGCAGTCAATGAGCAGTTCTTC. Translation: CASSLGVGAAVNEQFF.

V and J are TRBV9 and TRBJ2-7, with a tentative D call TRBD1 (6 bases). Germline lookup yields CDR1 SGDLS and CDR2 YYNGEE. The CDR3 covers 15 residues. V lost 4 bases, J lost 0 bases, and 14 bases lay in between. In nucleotides, the CDR3 is TGTGCCAGCAGCTTACAGGGACGAAGCTCCTACGAGCAGTACTTC. Translated: CASSLQGRSSYEQYF.

The chain employs TRBV7-3 and TRBJ2-7; 10 bases align to TRBD2. Per the germline V gene, CDR1 is SGHTA and CDR2 is FQGTGA. This CDR3 has 15 residues. J was trimmed by 5 bases and V by 5 bases; bases with no gene match: 9. The CDR3 loop is CASSPSGRSPHEQYF. Written as DNA, the CDR3 is TGTGCCAGCAGCCCTAGCGGGAGATCCCCCCACGAGCAGTACTTC.

This chain uses TRBV30 with TRBJ2-1; 8 bases align to TRBD2. The CDR3 has 12 amino acids. Trimming took 2 bases from V and 9 from J; bases not matched to a gene: 3. Germline CDR1 is GTSNPN and CDR2 is SVGIG (reference sequence). The CDR3 loop is CAWSPLAGEQFF. DNA of the CDR3: TGTGCCTGGAGTCCCCTAGCGGGTGAGCAGTTCTTC.

The V call is TRBV2, the J call TRBJ2-1, with unresolved D. V lost 0 bases to trimming and J lost 3 bases, with 6 bases between them. Germline loops: CDR1 SNHLY, CDR2 FYNNEI. This CDR3 spans 14 amino acids. The CDR3 nucleotides read TGTGCCAGCAGTGAAGCGCACAGCTACAATGAGCAGTTCTTC. Translated: CASSEAHSYNEQFF.

This clone was seen a few times. This rearrangement joins TRBV9 to TRBJ2-3; the D gene is possibly TRBD2 (6 bases). V lost 0 bases and J lost 4, with 12 bases in between. The CDR3 consists of 15 residues. Germline V gene sequence: CDR1 SGDLS, CDR2 YYNGEE. The CDR3 DNA follows: TGTGCCAGCAGCGTAGGGACTACTTCCTCAGATACGCAGTATTTT. Translated: CASSVGTTSSDTQYF.

This clone was counted once. The chain uses TRBV5-1 and TRBJ1-5; D unclear. Trimming removed 4 bases at V and 5 bases at J, with 13 bases between. The CDR3 has 14 residues. Germline CDR1 is SGHRS and CDR2 is YFSETQ. The CDR3 sequence: CASSIGSKDQPQHF. DNA for the CDR3: TGCGCCAGCAGCATCGGGAGTAAGGATCAGCCCCAGCATTTT.

The V gene is TRBV7-3, the J gene TRBJ1-6; a weak D match, TRBD1 (6 bases). CDR1 and CDR2 from the germline V gene are SGHTA and FQGTGA. This CDR3 is built from 15 residues. V was pared by 4 bases and J by 6 bases, with 13 bases between. CDR3 nucleotides: TGTGCCAGCAGCTCCAGCCGGGGGCCTAATTCACCCCTCCACTTT. Amino acid sequence: CASSSSRGPNSPLHF. The complete variable domain, with remaining parts taken from reference TRBV7-3 and TRBJ1-6, reads GAGVSQTPSNKVTEKGKYVELRCDPISGHTALYWYRQSLGQGPEFLIYFQGTGAADDSGLPNDRFFAVRPEGSVSTLKIQRTERGDSAVYLCASSSSRGPNSPLHFGNGTRLTVT.

V and J are TRBV29-1 and TRBJ2-1; TRBD2 matches at 14 bases. Per the germline V gene, CDR1 is SQVTM and CDR2 is ANQGSEA. CDR3 size: 16 residues. Trimming removed 0 bases from V and 10 bases from J; junction bases left unmatched: 8. The CDR3 protein is CSVEDWGGLAGVEQFF. CDR3 DNA sequence: TGCAGCGTTGAAGATTGGGGGGGACTAGCGGGAGTGGAGCAGTTCTTC.

The table lists this clone with a count of one. The chain combines TRBV7-3 with TRBJ2-2; D remains unclear. The CDR3 is 13 amino acids. The ends were cut back, 5 bases at V and 7 bases at J, with 11 bases in the middle. Looked up from germline, CDR1 is SGHTA and CDR2 is FQGTGA. In nucleotides, the CDR3 is TGTGCCAGCAGCGCCGAAGACGACGGGGAGCTGTTTTTT. Encoded protein: CASSAEDDGELFF.

In DNA form, the CDR3 reads TGTGCCACCTCCCTAGATGGTACTGTAGCCAAAAACATTCAGTACTTC. This translates into CATSLDGTVAKNIQYF. The rearrangement uses TRBV15 and TRBJ2-4; no definite D call. CDR1 is LNHNV and CDR2 is YYDKDF in the germline V gene (reference sequence). The CDR3 contains 16 residues. Between the trimmed V and J ends, which lost 8 bases and 0 bases, there was a span of 17 bases.